A selection of T cell receptor beta chains follows, all from one sample in a study of blood T cells in healthy people across ages. TCRdb fed the 5' RACE reads into MiXCR, producing one record per CDR3 protein. The profile shows just under 900,000 distinct CDR3 sequences, more than 25% of them singletons. The sequenced sample consisted of blood. The receptor source for this set is a woman older than 75 in good health. The CDR3 runs from the conserved cysteine through the conserved F or W. D genes are given only for firm matches. A row's size may be missing; if present it is once, few, many or a size class.

j_call	clone_size	v_call	d_call	cdr3_aa	cdr3_nt
TRBJ1-5	few	TRBV6-2/TRBV6-3	-	CASKGNGNQPQHF	TGTGCCAGCAAGGGTAATGGAAATCAGCCCCAGCATTTT
TRBJ1-4	-	TRBV6-5	TRBD1	CASRSGTGGRNEKLFF	TGTGCCAGCAGATCCGGGACAGGGGGCCGGAATGAAAAACTGTTTTTT
TRBJ2-1	-	TRBV7-3	TRBD2	CASSFTSGGLGEQFF	TGTGCCAGCAGCTTCACTAGCGGGGGGCTGGGTGAACAGTTCTTC
TRBJ1-2	many	TRBV7-2	-	CASSLGYSSGYGYTF	TGTGCCAGCAGCTTAGGATACAGCTCCGGGTATGGCTACACCTTC
TRBJ2-5	many	TRBV4-3	TRBD2	CASSHTSGGLETQYF	TGCGCCAGCAGCCATACTAGCGGGGGGTTGGAGACCCAGTACTTC
TRBJ2-1	few	TRBV27	-	CASSLIQAPEQFF	TGTGCCAGCAGTTTAATACAGGCCCCGGAGCAGTTCTTC
TRBJ2-7	many	TRBV20-1	TRBD1	CSAREGTGSTEQYF	TGCAGTGCTAGAGAGGGGACAGGGTCGACCGAGCAGTACTTC
TRBJ1-4	few	TRBV20-1	-	CSVATTGEYEKLFF	TGCAGTGTCGCCACTACAGGAGAGTATGAAAAACTGTTTTTT
TRBJ2-1	many	TRBV4-3	TRBD2	CASSHTGGYNEQFF	TGCGCCAGCAGCCATACGGGGGGTTACAATGAGCAGTTCTTC
TRBJ2-2	-	TRBV5-5	-	CASRRNPGPNTGELFF	TGTGCCAGCAGACGGAATCCGGGCCCGAACACCGGGGAGCTGTTTTTT
TRBJ2-5	many	TRBV5-6	-	CASSWAETQYF	TGTGCCAGCAGCTGGGCGGAGACCCAGTACTTC
TRBJ2-6	many	TRBV6-2/TRBV6-3	-	CASSVGFSGANVLTF	TGTGCCAGCAGCGTGGGCTTCTCTGGGGCCAACGTCCTGACTTTC
TRBJ2-6	-	TRBV11-2	-	CASSLVDRGKTQYFGAGTPRVLTF	-
TRBJ1-2	many	TRBV7-9	TRBD1	CASSSTSTGGDGYTF	TGTGCCAGCAGCTCAACCTCAACAGGGGGAGATGGCTACACCTTC
TRBJ1-6	few	TRBV7-2	-	CASSPGRVGDSPLHF	TGTGCCAGCAGCCCGGGACGGGTGGGTGATTCACCCCTCCACTTT
TRBJ1-2	few	TRBV27	-	CASSLSSLAGYTF	TGTGCCAGCAGTTTATCTTCTTTAGCTGGCTACACCTTC
TRBJ1-6	many	TRBV5-5	TRBD1	CASSSGQGVLESPLHF	TGTGCCAGCAGCTCCGGACAGGGGGTGCTAGAATCACCCCTCCACTTT